Presented here are 23 T cell receptor beta chains from one specimen sequenced in a study of T cell responses to AZD1222 COVID-19 vaccine. TCRdb's table, derived via immunoSEQ multiplex PCR, lists solely in-frame clones and lacks some. The sample has about 96,000 clones; roughly nine tenths are singletons. Sequences were derived from peripheral blood, sampled on day 0 of AZD1222 vaccination. The receptors originated from an adult in good health.

On this clone itself: At the DNA level, this CDR3 is encoded by other sequences in the same sample as well. The rearrangement links TRBV2 to TRBJ1-5; possible D gene TRBD1, 6 bases. CDR1 and CDR2 from the germline V gene are SNHLY and FYNNEI. CDR3 length equals 13 residues. Trimming removed 4 bases from V and 3 bases from J, with 7 bases in between. The CDR3 region is CASSAGDNQPQHF. The DNA for the CDR3 is TGTGCCAGCAGTGCAGGGGACAATCAGCCCCAGCATTTT.

This clone was seen a handful of times. The chain has TRBV12-5 and TRBJ2-1; D is unclear. The CDR3 extends over 13 amino acids. V lost 3 bases, J lost 8 bases, and 11 bases lay in between. Germline values: CDR1 LGHNT, CDR2 FRNRAP. The CDR3 bases are TGTGCTAGTGGTTTAGGGTCTGGGGATGAGCAGTTCTTC. Residues: CASGLGSGDEQFF.

This sequence joins TRBV18 and TRBJ1-5; D may be TRBD1 (5 bases). This CDR3 is 14 amino acids long. The V gene's germline CDR1 is KGHSH and CDR2 LQKENI. Trimming shortened V by 6 bases and J by 4 bases, and 13 bases separated the two germline ends. The CDR3: CASSGQNLNQPQHF. In DNA form, the CDR3 reads TGTGCCAGCTCGGGGCAGAACCTTAATCAGCCCCAGCATTTT.

J is TRBJ2-7 and V is TRBV7-3; 7 bases are shared with TRBD2. V lost 5 bases and J lost 2; bases outside the gene matches: 6. This CDR3 region has 14 residues. CDR1 is SGHTA, CDR2 FQGTGA, per germline. DNA of the CDR3: TGTGCCAGCAGCCCGGGTGGGGGGGCCTACGAGCAGTACTTC. Protein product: CASSPGGGAYEQYF. The full variable domain, rest sourced from reference TRBV7-3 and TRBJ2-7, is GAGVSQTPSNKVTEKGKYVELRCDPISGHTALYWYRQSLGQGPEFLIYFQGTGAADDSGLPNDRFFAVRPEGSVSTLKIQRTERGDSAVYLCASSPGGGAYEQYFGPGTRLTVT.

This clone has just a few counts. Relative to the germline gene, one junction end is altered; a read error may explain this. This chain's CDR3 is CASSSGLADYEQYF. In DNA, the CDR3 is TGTGCTAGCAGCTCGGGACTAGCCGACTACGAGCAGTACTTC. The chain combines TRBV7-7 with TRBJ2-7, with 9 bases identical to TRBD2. The CDR3 has 14 residues. Germline CDR1 reads SSHAT; CDR2 reads FNYEAQ (reference sequence).

This clone was detected only once. This sequence joins TRBV7-9 and TRBJ2-5; TRBD1 or TRBD2 may be the D gene (5 bases each). Germline lookup yields CDR1 SEHNR and CDR2 FQNEAQ (reference sequence). The CDR3 is 13 residues long. The V gene lost 5 bases and the J gene lost 6 bases, with 13 bases spanning the gap. CDR3 DNA sequence: TGTGCCAGCAGCCAGCCAGGGAGACAGACCCAGTACTTC. This translates into CASSQPGRQTQYF.

This clone has a single count. The rearrangement joins TRBV9 to TRBJ2-7, with TRBD1 matching over 7 bases. This CDR3 contains 14 residues. After removal of 4 bases from V and 0 bases from J, the junction contained 4 bases not matched to a gene. Germline V CDR1 and CDR2: SGDLS, YYNGEE. The CDR3 loop reads CASSPRDSSYEQYF. CDR3 DNA: TGTGCCAGCAGCCCCAGGGACAGCTCCTACGAGCAGTACTTC.

The chain combines TRBV7-9 with TRBJ2-7; 12 positions match TRBD1. CDR1 and CDR2 (germline): SEHNR, FQNEAQ (reference sequence). The CDR3 spans 14 residues. V was pared by 6 bases and J by 6 bases, with 6 bases of the junction left unmatched. CDR3 in DNA: TGTGCCAGCAGTCCGGGACAGGGGGCGCCCGAGCAGTACTTC. Translating it yields CASSPGQGAPEQYF.

This clone occurred a few times. The chain uses TRBV2 and TRBJ2-3; tentatively, D is TRBD1 (6 bases). Germline V gene lookup returns CDR1 SNHLY and CDR2 FYNNEI. The V end was cut by 3 bases, the J end by 0 bases, with 13 bases between. The CDR3 loop spans 16 amino acids. The CDR3 loop is CASSDGTRSSTDTQYF. The CDR3 DNA is TGTGCCAGCAGTGATGGGACACGGAGTAGCACAGATACGCAGTATTTT.

The rearrangement links TRBV10-3 to TRBJ1-5, with D possibly being TRBD1 (6 bases). V was pared by 0 bases and J by 1 base, with 10 bases between. This CDR3 has 16 amino acids. In germline, CDR1 is ENHRY, CDR2 SYGVKD. The CDR3 DNA reads as TGTGCCATCAGTGAGTCTCTGGGGGCCAGCAATCAGCCCCAGCATTTT. Translated: CAISESLGASNQPQHF.

The CDR3 DNA reads TGTGCCAGCCGGGGCTATGGGTACGAGCAGTACTTC. It yields the protein CASRGYGYEQYF. The chain recombines TRBV14 with TRBJ2-7; tentatively, D is TRBD1 or TRBD2 (5 bases each). V gave up 8 bases and J gave up 4 bases, with 12 bases separating them. The CDR3 spans 12 residues. Germline CDR1 SGHDN, CDR2 FVKESK.

The genes are TRBV3-1 (or the pseudogene TRBV3-2) and TRBJ2-7; unclear D gene. CDR1 is LGHDT, CDR2 YNNKEL, per germline (reference sequence). Trimming shortened V by 7 bases and J by 5 bases, and 15 bases separated the two germline ends. CDR3 length: 13 residues. The CDR3 sequence is CASTPIGLNEQYF. The CDR3 DNA sequence: TGTGCCAGCACTCCTATTGGATTAAACGAGCAGTACTTC.

The chain combines TRBV18 with TRBJ2-1; possibly TRBD1 or TRBD2 for D (6 bases each). Germline assignment: CDR1 KGHSH and CDR2 LQKENI. The CDR3 consists of 17 residues. With 2 bases removed from V and 7 bases from J, the gap between germline ends came to 21 bases. Here the CDR3 reads CASSPSAGTPGVNEQFF. The DNA for the CDR3 is TGTGCCAGCTCACCATCAGCCGGGACTCCAGGGGTGAATGAGCAGTTCTTC. Drawing the rest from reference TRBV18 and TRBJ2-1, the complete variable domain is NAGVMQNPRHLVRRRGQEARLRCSPMKGHSHVYWYRQLPEEGLKFMVYLQKENIIDESGMPKERFSAEFPKEGPSILRIQQVVRGDSAAYFCASSPSAGTPGVNEQFFGPGTRLTVL.

The chain uses TRBV30 and TRBJ2-7, with 8 bases fitting TRBD2. V lost 3 bases and J lost 9; bases outside the gene matches: 4. There are 11 residues in the CDR3. The V gene's germline CDR1 is GTSNPN and CDR2 SVGIG (reference sequence). The CDR3 reads CAWSPGGVQYF. The CDR3 DNA follows: TGTGCCTGGAGCCCGGGGGGGGTGCAGTACTTC.

This chain uses TRBV28 with TRBJ2-3; 8 bases agree with TRBD1. The germline V gene encodes CDR1 MDHEN and CDR2 SYDVKM. This CDR3 has 14 residues. With 5 bases clipped from V and 6 bases from J, the junction kept 7 bases outside the gene matches. The CDR3 here is CASSQGQGWDTQYF. The CDR3 DNA reads TGTGCCAGCAGTCAAGGACAGGGATGGGATACGCAGTATTTT. Supplemented by reference TRBV28 and TRBJ2-3, the full variable domain reads DVKVTQSSRYLVKRTGEKVFLECVQDMDHENMFWYRQDPGLGLRLIYFSYDVKMKEKGDIPEGYSVSREKKERFSLILESASTNQTSMYLCASSQGQGWDTQYFGPGTRLTVL.

CDR3 nucleotide sequence: TGTGCCAGCAGTTACTCCGGGGAGCAGCCCCAGCATTTT. It codes for CASSYSGEQPQHF. V is TRBV6-5 and J is TRBJ1-5; D call uncertain. With 0 bases removed from V and 7 bases from J, the gap between germline ends came to 7 bases. This CDR3 spans 13 amino acids. Germline CDR1 is MNHEY and CDR2 is SVGAGI.

This clone was detected only a few times. The J gene is TRBJ1-3, the V gene TRBV11-2; tentatively, D is TRBD1 (5 bases). CDR3 length equals 15 residues. With 5 bases removed from V and 0 bases from J, the gap between germline ends came to 11 bases. Germline V lookup: CDR1 SGHAT, CDR2 FQNNGV. The CDR3 bases are TGTGCCAGCAGCCCGACAGTTTACTCTGGAAACACCATATATTTT. Encoded protein: CASSPTVYSGNTIYF.

The V and J genes are TRBV7-9 and TRBJ2-7, with 9 bases that match TRBD1. The CDR3 runs 13 residues. V shed 5 bases and J 5 bases; nucleotides not matched to a gene: 4. Germline CDR1 reads SEHNR; CDR2 reads FQNEAQ (reference sequence). CDR3: CASSRDRDHEQYF. The CDR3 nucleotides are TGTGCCAGCAGCCGGGACAGGGACCACGAGCAGTACTTC.

This chain links TRBV3-1 (or the pseudogene TRBV3-2) with TRBJ1-4; 9 bases map to TRBD1. Germline CDR1 LGHDT, CDR2 YNNKEL (reference sequence). The trim removed 2 bases at V and 6 bases at J, leaving 4 bases unmatched. The CDR3 has 15 amino acids. The chain's CDR3 is CASSQRDRGDEKLFF. CDR3 nucleotides: TGTGCCAGCAGCCAAAGAGACAGGGGGGATGAAAAACTGTTTTTT.

The chain employs TRBV5-8 and TRBJ1-4; D is perhaps TRBD1 (5 bases). The CDR3 runs 14 residues. Trimming cost V 5 bases and J 8 bases, with 16 bases left between them. The germline V gene has CDR1 SGHTS and CDR2 YDEGEE. CDR3 DNA sequence: TGTGCCAGCAGGAGCAGGGTGCCGCGCGAAAAACTGTTTTTT. As protein: CASRSRVPREKLFF.

The chain links TRBV19 to TRBJ1-1; D gene ambiguous. This CDR3 has 16 amino acids. Per germline, CDR1 LNHDA and CDR2 SQIVND (reference sequence). V lost 2 bases and J lost 4, with 17 bases in between. The CDR3 DNA reads as TGTGCCAGTAGTATATGGCGACTCCCAGAGGGCACTGAAGCTTTCTTT. Amino acids: CASSIWRLPEGTEAFF.

The chain couples TRBV19 to TRBJ2-5; a weak D match, TRBD1 (5 bases). Germline V gene sequence: CDR1 LNHDA, CDR2 SQIVND (reference sequence). V was pared by 11 bases and J by 5 bases, with 21 bases between. This CDR3 has 14 residues. This CDR3 is CASMSRQGEETQYF. CDR3 DNA sequence: TGTGCCTCCATGTCTAGGCAGGGCGAGGAGACCCAGTACTTC. Full variable domain (remainder filled in from reference TRBV19 and TRBJ2-5): DGGITQSPKYLFRKEGQNVTLSCEQNLNHDAMYWYRQDPGQGLRLIYYSQIVNDFQKGDIAEGYSVSREKKESFPLTVTSAQKNPTAFYLCASMSRQGEETQYFGPGTRLLVL.

This chain connects TRBV14 to TRBJ2-7; D is undetermined. Trimming took 8 bases from V and 4 from J, leaving 9 bases between them. CDR1 SGHDN and CDR2 FVKESK come from the germline V gene. The CDR3 runs 11 residues. The CDR3 sequence: CASSSSYEQYF. The CDR3 DNA is TGTGCCAGCTCATCGAGTTACGAGCAGTACTTC.